This T cell receptor (beta chain) emerged from a study of identical twins. General study results and limits: Cord blood beta clonotypes present at high abundance carried fewer insertions; no such pattern appeared in memory repertoires.

This CDR3 has 14 amino acids. The ends were cut back, 2 bases at V and 7 bases at J, with 15 bases in the middle. The germline gives CDR1 SQVTM, CDR2 ANQGSEA. Using its own MiXCR run on the 5' RACE reads, TCRdb lists one record per CDR3 protein. The profile shows some 760,000 distinct CDR3 sequences, around a sixth of them singletons. With regard to this clonotype: Its antigen is not identified.

These data are also associated with another study on T cells expressing NK-cell markers. From that report: In several experiments, sorting was restricted to alpha-beta TCR T cells by an anti-gamma-delta TCR antibody. The share of CD8+ T cells held by dominant NKG2C+ clonotypes was 1.0-7.0% in several donors. No clear determination of HCMV specificity was made for expanded NKG2C+ T cell clones.

V gene TRBV29-1 combines with J gene TRBJ2-1; D gene uncertain. This receptor was identified in a woman younger than 30 in good health. Sequencing used PBMCs. CDR3 in amino acids: CSVEQVAGRNEQFF. As DNA, the CDR3 is TGCAGCGTTGAACAGGTGGCCGGCAGAAATGAGCAGTTCTTC.